Each of the 30 T cell receptor beta chains below was sequenced from the same sample in a study of blood T cell repertoires in COVID-19. Sequenced by immunoSEQ multiplex PCR; TCRdb stores in-frame clones only, minus some. This table has about 150,000 clones, less than 85% appearing once. The sequenced sample consisted of peripheral blood. The receptor set was obtained from a woman of 80 years or more with active or convalescent COVID-19.

For the CDR3, the DNA is TGTGCCAGCAGTGAAGGACAGCTAAATTTAGCCAAAAACATTCAGTACTTC. Protein: CASSEGQLNLAKNIQYF. The rearrangement joins TRBV6-1 to TRBJ2-4; tentative D call: TRBD1 (5 bases). Germline CDR1 and CDR2: MNHNS and SASEGT. CDR3 length: 17 amino acids. Trimming pared 1 base from V and 0 bases from J, leaving 13 bases between.

V is TRBV7-3 and J is TRBJ2-5; TRBD1 matches 11 bases. Per the germline V gene, CDR1 is SGHTA and CDR2 is FQGTGA. This CDR3 region has 16 residues. The ends lost 3 bases at V and 1 base at J; junction bases unmatched: 4. The CDR3 is CASSLWGQGVQETQYF. In DNA, the CDR3 is TGTGCCAGCAGCTTGTGGGGACAGGGGGTCCAAGAGACCCAGTACTTC.

The chain links TRBV5-1 to TRBJ1-1, with 9 bases matching TRBD1. Germline-derived CDR1 and CDR2 are SGHRS and YFSETQ. The CDR3 is 15 amino acids. The V and J ends lost 4 bases and 4 bases, in that order; junction bases with no gene match: 8. CDR3 coding DNA: TGCGCCAGCAGCGGAATACAGGGGGCTGGCACTGAAGCTTTCTTT. Protein product: CASSGIQGAGTEAFF.

The chain joins TRBV6-6 to TRBJ1-5; D not certain. CDR1 is MNHNY and CDR2 is SVGAGI in the germline V gene (reference sequence). V was clipped by 8 bases and J by 1 base, with 9 bases between them. This CDR3 has 13 amino acids. The CDR3 reads CASEDASNQPQHF. CDR3 in DNA: TGTGCCAGCGAGGATGCAAGCAATCAGCCCCAGCATTTT.

Only a few counts were recorded for this clone. The rearrangement links TRBV10-3 to TRBJ2-5; tentatively, D is TRBD1 (5 bases). Trimming stripped 6 bases from V and 3 bases from J, with 17 bases between. CDR1 and CDR2 from the germline V gene are ENHRY and SYGVKD. CDR3 length equals 15 residues. CDR3 in DNA: TGTGCCATCAGGGCAGAAGACAGCCATGAAGAGACCCAGTACTTC. Protein product: CAIRAEDSHEETQYF.

The CDR3 region has the DNA TGTGCCAGCAGCGTAGCAATTAGCGGGGGCCCCTCCTACAATGAGCAGTTCTTC. This gives the protein CASSVAISGGPSYNEQFF. This sequence joins TRBV9 and TRBJ2-1; 9 nucleotides line up with TRBD2. V shed 0 bases, J shed 0 bases, and the junction held 7 bases outside the gene matches. Germline V CDR1 and CDR2: SGDLS, YYNGEE. CDR3 length: 18 amino acids.

The chain combines TRBV6-2 or TRBV6-3 with TRBJ2-6, with D perhaps TRBD1 (5 bases). The length of the CDR3 is 17 residues. Trimming cost V 2 bases and J 2 bases, with 13 bases left between them. Germline V gene data show CDR1 as MNHEY and CDR2 as SVGEGT. CDR3 in amino acids: CASSYQGSHPGANVLTF. The CDR3 DNA is TGTGCCAGCAGTTACCAGGGCTCACATCCTGGGGCCAACGTCCTGACTTTC.

The V and J genes are TRBV19 and TRBJ1-3; tentative D call: TRBD1 (6 bases). The germline CDR1 and CDR2 sequences are LNHDA and SQIVND (reference sequence). V was trimmed by 3 bases and J by 4 bases, leaving 10 bases between them. The CDR3 length is 14 residues. The CDR3 DNA reads TGTGCCAGTAGTATCGGGGGGCCAGGAAACACCATATATTTT. Its translation is CASSIGGPGNTIYF.

The chain couples TRBV24-1 to TRBJ2-1, with D possibly being TRBD2 (6 bases). Between the trimmed V and J ends, which lost 0 bases and 7 bases, there was a span of 6 bases. The CDR3 spans 13 residues. CDR1 and CDR2 (germline): KGHDR, SFDVKD. This CDR3 reads CATSDLRGNEQFF. The CDR3, as DNA: TGTGCCACCAGTGATTTGCGGGGGAATGAGCAGTTCTTC.

This sequence joins TRBV18 and TRBJ2-1, with 8 nucleotides matching TRBD1. This CDR3 has 15 residues. Looked up from germline, CDR1 is KGHSH and CDR2 is LQKENI. The V and J ends lost 4 bases and 7 bases, in that order; junction bases with no gene match: 9. The CDR3 DNA sequence: TGTGCCAGCTCACGGGACAGGTTCTCGGAAAATGAGCAGTTCTTC. This sequence encodes CASSRDRFSENEQFF.

This clone was seen a single time. Other DNA sequences in this specimen translate into the identical CDR3. The chain is built from TRBV5-4 and TRBJ1-1; 7 bases are shared with TRBD1. The CDR3 length is 13 residues. The junction had 3 bases not matched to a gene; V was cut back by 3 bases and J by 4 bases. Germline assignment: CDR1 SGHNT and CDR2 YYREEE (reference sequence). The CDR3 DNA follows: TGTGCCAGCAGCTGGACAGGTGGCACTGAAGCTTTCTTT. Amino acids: CASSWTGGTEAFF.

The table lists this clone with a count of one. The chain links TRBV28 to TRBJ1-1, with TRBD1 identical over 7 bases. The length of the CDR3 is 14 residues. Germline trimming cut 8 bases from V and 0 bases from J; bases unmatched to any gene: 6. Per germline, CDR1 MDHEN and CDR2 SYDVKM. The CDR3 DNA sequence: TGTGCCAGCCGACAGGGTGGGGTGAACACTGAAGCTTTCTTT. This sequence encodes CASRQGGVNTEAFF.

V is TRBV28 and J is TRBJ1-2; the match to TRBD1 covers 8 bases. Unmatched junction bases numbered 8, after V lost 6 bases and J lost 5 bases. Germline CDR1 and CDR2: MDHEN and SYDVKM. CDR3 length equals 14 residues. CDR3 nucleotides: TGTGCCAGCAGCGTAGGACAGGGATCTTATGGCTACACCTTC. It specifies CASSVGQGSYGYTF.

This clone was seen a single time. The rearrangement links TRBV6-5 to TRBJ2-2, with 7 bases fitting TRBD1. V was pared by 7 bases and J by 6 bases, with 5 bases of the junction left unmatched. CDR1 is MNHEY and CDR2 is SVGAGI in the germline V gene. The CDR3 consists of 13 residues. The CDR3 here is CASTGTEAGELFF. CDR3 coding DNA: TGTGCCAGCACCGGGACAGAGGCCGGGGAGCTGTTTTTT.

The rearrangement uses TRBV20-1 and TRBJ1-2; D gene unclear. Germline-derived CDR1 and CDR2 are DFQATT and SNEGSKA (reference sequence). V dropped 7 bases and J dropped 5 bases, with 11 bases sitting between them. CDR3 length equals 11 residues. The DNA of the CDR3 is TGCAGTGTTCAAGCGGGGTATGGCTACACCTTC. It encodes CSVQAGYGYTF.

This CDR3 reads CASSGLAYEQYF. For the CDR3, the DNA is TGTGCCAGCAGTGGCCTAGCCTACGAGCAGTACTTC. V and J are TRBV2 and TRBJ2-7; no clear D gene. Germline CDR1 SNHLY, CDR2 FYNNEI. The length of the CDR3 is 12 residues. The V gene lost 4 bases and the J gene lost 2 bases, with 6 bases spanning the gap.

J is TRBJ1-3 and V is TRBV9, with D perhaps TRBD1 (5 bases). The CDR3 loop spans 17 amino acids. Germline lookup yields CDR1 SGDLS and CDR2 YYNGEE. V was trimmed by 0 bases and J by 2 bases, leaving 15 bases between them. The CDR3 nucleotides are TGTGCCAGCAGCGTAGACCCGGGGGGTCGGACTGGAAACACCATATATTTT. This encodes CASSVDPGGRTGNTIYF.

The chain has TRBV10-3 and TRBJ2-3; perhaps TRBD2 as D (5 bases). This CDR3 is 12 amino acids long. CDR1 is ENHRY, CDR2 SYGVKD, per germline. Trimming pared 7 bases from V and 4 bases from J, leaving 9 bases between. CDR3 region: CAIKARADTQYF. The CDR3 DNA is TGTGCCATCAAAGCGCGGGCAGATACGCAGTATTTT.

The chain uses TRBV9 and TRBJ2-1; weak D call: TRBD2 (5 bases). There are 16 residues in the CDR3. V was clipped by 4 bases and J by 0 bases, with 14 bases between them. CDR1 is SGDLS, CDR2 YYNGEE, per germline. The CDR3 sequence is CASSPGSPSSYNEQFF. The CDR3 coding sequence is TGTGCCAGCAGCCCTGGGAGCCCGAGCTCCTACAATGAGCAGTTCTTC.

CDR3 sequence (DNA): TGTGCCAGCATCCAAAAGTCCAGGGCGTACGAGCAGTACTTC. This codes for CASIQKSRAYEQYF. The V and J genes are TRBV11-3 and TRBJ2-7, with a possible D match to TRBD1 (5 bases). This CDR3 is 14 amino acids long. CDR1 and CDR2 (germline): SGHNT, YENEEA. Trimming pared 7 bases from V and 4 bases from J, leaving 17 bases between.

This chain joins TRBV5-1 and TRBJ1-1, with D hard to call. The ends were cut back, 7 bases at V and 2 bases at J, with 9 bases in the middle. The germline V gene has CDR1 SGHRS and CDR2 YFSETQ. CDR3 length: 12 residues. CDR3 in amino acids: CASAEPNTEAFF. The CDR3 DNA reads TGCGCCAGCGCCGAGCCTAACACTGAAGCTTTCTTT.

The chain has TRBV9 and TRBJ1-6; D is ambiguous. This CDR3 comprises 14 residues. CDR1 SGDLS and CDR2 YYNGEE come from the germline V gene. Trimming removed 2 bases from V and 9 bases from J, with 12 bases in between. CDR3 sequence reads: CASSVRLRGSPLHF. In DNA form, the CDR3 reads TGTGCCAGCAGCGTCCGACTGCGGGGTTCACCCCTCCACTTT.

The rearrangement links TRBV29-1 to TRBJ2-5, with D possibly TRBD1 on 7 matching bases. The V end lost 5 bases, the J end lost 5 bases, and 12 bases lay between the germline ends. CDR3 length equals 12 residues. Looked up from germline, CDR1 is SQVTM and CDR2 is ANQGSEA. The CDR3 reads CSVLTGRETQYF. DNA of the CDR3: TGCAGCGTTTTGACAGGGAGGGAGACCCAGTACTTC.

The CDR3 reads CASSTWAGVRNIQYF. CDR3 nucleotide sequence: TGTGCCAGCAGCACATGGGCGGGAGTAAGGAACATTCAGTACTTC. The V call is TRBV27, the J call TRBJ2-4; TRBD2 matches at 7 bases. The CDR3 runs to 15 residues. V lost 6 bases, J lost 7 bases, and 12 bases stayed unmatched. The germline CDR1 and CDR2 sequences are MNHEY and SMNVEV (reference sequence).

The rearrangement links TRBV4-1 to TRBJ1-4; 11 nucleotides match TRBD1. Germline trimming cut 3 bases from V and 11 bases from J; bases unmatched to any gene: 8. The CDR3 covers 15 residues. Per germline, CDR1 MGHRA and CDR2 YSYEKL. CDR3 in DNA: TGCGCCAGCAGCCACCCGGGACAGGGGGAAAGGAAACTGTTTTTT. This gives the protein CASSHPGQGERKLFF.

The chain uses TRBV28 and TRBJ1-3; no firm D call. V gave up 2 bases and J gave up 2 bases, with 7 bases separating them. The V gene's germline CDR1 is MDHEN and CDR2 SYDVKM. The CDR3 is 14 amino acids. This CDR3 reads CASSLVSAGNTIYF. The CDR3 nucleotides read TGTGCCAGCAGTTTAGTTTCTGCTGGAAACACCATATATTTT.

The V gene is TRBV6-1, the J gene TRBJ2-2; TRBD2 agrees at 13 bases. The CDR3 contains 16 residues. With V trimmed by 4 bases and J by 7 bases, 6 bases remained unmatched. Germline values: CDR1 MNHNS, CDR2 SASEGT. DNA for the CDR3: TGTGCCAGCAGTGGAAACGGGACTAGCGGGATCGGGGAGCTGTTTTTT. Residues: CASSGNGTSGIGELFF.

The chain joins TRBV5-1 to TRBJ2-7, with 10 bases aligning to TRBD1. Germline V gene lookup returns CDR1 SGHRS and CDR2 YFSETQ. There are 15 residues in the CDR3. V lost 3 bases to trimming and J lost 5 bases; unmatched junction nucleotides: 8. The CDR3 sequence is CASSWVWTGGNEQYF. The CDR3 region has the DNA TGCGCCAGCAGCTGGGTTTGGACAGGGGGAAACGAGCAGTACTTC.

V gene TRBV11-2 combines with J gene TRBJ2-7; 14 bases are shared with TRBD2. This CDR3 spans 15 amino acids. Germline V lookup: CDR1 SGHAT, CDR2 FQNNGV. V lost 5 bases to trimming and J lost 5 bases; unmatched junction nucleotides: 5. The CDR3 bases are TGTGCCAGCAGCCAGACTAGCGGGAGGGCCCACGAGCAGTACTTC. This translates into CASSQTSGRAHEQYF.

This chain links TRBV18 with TRBJ1-1, with 11 bases fitting TRBD1. Germline-derived CDR1 and CDR2 are KGHSH and LQKENI. The CDR3 is 16 residues long. The V gene end was trimmed by 3 bases and the J gene end by 5 bases; junction bases not matched to a gene: 8. As DNA, the CDR3 is TGTGCCAGCTCACCTCTAGGACAGGGGGCGCGGACTGAAGCTTTCTTT. It is translated as CASSPLGQGARTEAFF.